The T cell receptor beta chain described here comes from a study of cytomegalovirus exposure and HLA in healthy donors. Primers: 60 Vbeta forward and 13 Jbeta reverse. The assay was immunoSEQ multiplex PCR, and TCRdb's table has in-frame clones only and misses some. In total, the table holds some 130,000 clones. General observations from the study: Several top significant clusters appeared, in a later analysis, to be linked to common viral pathogens.

This CDR3 region has 17 residues. CDR1 is MDHEN, CDR2 SYDVKM, per germline. V was pared by 6 bases and J by 4 bases, with 10 bases of the junction left unmatched. About this clone: Its antigen is currently unknown.

Source material: PBMCs. This chain connects TRBV28 to TRBJ2-3; 13 nucleotides agree with TRBD2. The clonotype originates from a young man in good health and CMV-seronegative. The CDR3 sequence: CASSTSGRAVLADTQYF. CDR3 in DNA: TGTGCCAGCAGCACTAGCGGGAGGGCCGTTCTCGCAGATACGCAGTATTTT.